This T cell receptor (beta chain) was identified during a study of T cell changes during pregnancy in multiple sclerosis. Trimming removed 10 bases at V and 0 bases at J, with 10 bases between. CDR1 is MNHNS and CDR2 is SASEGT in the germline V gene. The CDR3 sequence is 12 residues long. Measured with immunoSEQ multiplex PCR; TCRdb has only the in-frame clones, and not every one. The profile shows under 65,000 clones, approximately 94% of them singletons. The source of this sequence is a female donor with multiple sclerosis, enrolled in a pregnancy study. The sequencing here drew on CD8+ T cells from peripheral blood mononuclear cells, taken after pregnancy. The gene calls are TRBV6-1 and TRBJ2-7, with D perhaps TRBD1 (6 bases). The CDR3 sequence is CATQGSSYEQYF. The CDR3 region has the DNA TGTGCCACTCAGGGGTCCTCCTACGAGCAGTACTTC.